A selection of T cell receptor beta chains follows, all from one sample in a study of OX40 agonist ivuxolimab in advanced cancers. TCRdb's table, derived via immunoSEQ multiplex PCR, lists solely in-frame clones and lacks some. The data contain over 10,000 clones, around four fifths of them seen just once; the ten biggest clones take up 25% to 35%. Specimen: CD4+ or CD8+ T cells sorted from blood, collected in a trial of the OX40 agonist ivuxolimab. All receptors come from an adult with an advanced solid tumor such as melanoma, head and neck, liver or kidney cancer. Both conserved end residues are part of each CDR3. Each record gives: J gene, D gene, V gene, clone size, CDR3 protein, CDR3 DNA. A D gene is named only where the DNA matches it firmly. Size tells how often a clone was seen (once, few, many) or the class of an expanded clone, and some rows leave it out.

J gene: TRBJ2-2
D gene: TRBD2
V gene: TRBV19
clone size: -
CDR3 protein: CASGLAGGPAGELFF
CDR3 DNA: TGTGCCAGTGGACTAGCGGGAGGGCCGGCCGGGGAGCTGTTTTTT

J gene: TRBJ2-7
D gene: TRBD1
V gene: TRBV7-7
clone size: -
CDR3 protein: CASSSRQGNEQYF
CDR3 DNA: TGTGCCAGCAGCAGCCGACAGGGGAACGAGCAGTACTTC

J gene: TRBJ1-1
D gene: -
V gene: TRBV28
clone size: -
CDR3 protein: CASSIGSRNTEAFF
CDR3 DNA: TGTGCCAGCAGTATTGGTAGCAGGAACACTGAAGCTTTCTTT

J gene: TRBJ2-1
D gene: -
V gene: TRBV27
clone size: -
CDR3 protein: CASRISTLMENEQFF
CDR3 DNA: TGTGCCAGCCGTATATCGACCCTAATGGAGAATGAGCAGTTCTTC

J gene: TRBJ1-2
D gene: TRBD1
V gene: TRBV5-5
clone size: few
CDR3 protein: CASSFRQGNRYGYTF
CDR3 DNA: TGTGCCAGCAGCTTTAGACAGGGGAACCGCTATGGCTACACCTTC

J gene: TRBJ2-6
D gene: -
V gene: TRBV6-5
clone size: few
CDR3 protein: CASSWFSGANVLTF
CDR3 DNA: TGTGCCAGCAGTTGGTTCTCTGGGGCCAACGTCCTGACTTTC

J gene: TRBJ2-5
D gene: TRBD2
V gene: TRBV7-9
clone size: -
CDR3 protein: CASSPREGLVKETQYF
CDR3 DNA: TGTGCCAGCAGCCCTAGGGAGGGACTAGTTAAAGAGACCCAGTACTTC

J gene: TRBJ1-2
D gene: -
V gene: TRBV10-3
clone size: -
CDR3 protein: CAISEAGDYGYTF
CDR3 DNA: TGTGCCATCAGTGAGGCAGGGGACTATGGCTACACCTTC

J gene: TRBJ2-1
D gene: TRBD2
V gene: TRBV9
clone size: -
CDR3 protein: CASSVAGGPPNEQFF
CDR3 DNA: TGTGCCAGCAGCGTAGCGGGAGGGCCTCCCAATGAGCAGTTCTTC

J gene: TRBJ1-5
D gene: -
V gene: TRBV27
clone size: large
CDR3 protein: CASRTGAASNQPQHF
CDR3 DNA: TGTGCCAGCAGGACCGGGGCGGCTAGCAATCAGCCCCAGCATTTT

J gene: TRBJ1-5
D gene: TRBD1
V gene: TRBV4-2
clone size: once
CDR3 protein: CATRQGDQPQHF
CDR3 DNA: TGTGCCACCCGACAGGGAGACCAGCCCCAGCATTTT

J gene: TRBJ1-1
D gene: -
V gene: TRBV21-1
clone size: -
CDR3 protein: CASNSNDRAIGVNTEAFF
CDR3 DNA: TGTGCCAGCAACTCAAACGACAGGGCTATCGGCGTAAACACTGAAGCTTTCTTT

J gene: TRBJ2-4
D gene: -
V gene: TRBV6-5
clone size: -
CDR3 protein: CASSYSQGQNIQYF
CDR3 DNA: TGTGCCAGCAGTTACTCGCAAGGACAGAACATTCAGTACTTC

J gene: TRBJ2-3
D gene: -
V gene: TRBV7-9
clone size: few
CDR3 protein: CASRGPKGTDTQYF
CDR3 DNA: TGTGCCAGCAGGGGGCCGAAGGGCACAGATACGCAGTATTTT

J gene: TRBJ1-2
D gene: -
V gene: TRBV10-3
clone size: -
CDR3 protein: CAISEEIRGEGYTF
CDR3 DNA: TGTGCCATCAGTGAGGAAATCAGGGGCGAGGGCTACACCTTC

J gene: TRBJ1-5
D gene: -
V gene: TRBV27
clone size: once
CDR3 protein: CASSLGGVNQPQHF
CDR3 DNA: TGTGCCAGCAGTTTAGGAGGGGTCAATCAGCCCCAGCATTTT

J gene: TRBJ2-7
D gene: -
V gene: TRBV7-7
clone size: once
CDR3 protein: CASSLASGSSYEQYF
CDR3 DNA: TGTGCCAGCAGCTTAGCTAGCGGAAGCTCCTACGAGCAGTACTTC

J gene: TRBJ2-1
D gene: TRBD2
V gene: TRBV7-9
clone size: -
CDR3 protein: CASSLSGLAPEQFF
CDR3 DNA: TGTGCCAGCAGTTTAAGTGGACTAGCACCTGAGCAGTTCTTC

J gene: TRBJ1-2
D gene: -
V gene: TRBV27
clone size: -
CDR3 protein: CASSPPGRHGYTF
CDR3 DNA: TGTGCCAGCAGTCCGCCGGGGAGGCATGGCTACACCTTC

J gene: TRBJ1-1
D gene: -
V gene: TRBV7-9
clone size: once
CDR3 protein: CASRPPEGAGVTEAFF
CDR3 DNA: TGTGCCAGCAGGCCCCCGGAGGGCGCAGGGGTCACTGAAGCTTTCTTT

J gene: TRBJ2-1
D gene: -
V gene: TRBV6-1
clone size: -
CDR3 protein: CASSEARLSYNEQFF
CDR3 DNA: TGTGCCAGCAGTGAAGCGCGGTTGTCCTACAATGAGCAGTTCTTC

J gene: TRBJ2-1
D gene: -
V gene: TRBV9
clone size: -
CDR3 protein: CASSVSDEQFF
CDR3 DNA: TGTGCCAGCAGCGTATCTGATGAGCAGTTCTTC

J gene: TRBJ2-7
D gene: -
V gene: TRBV7-9
clone size: once
CDR3 protein: CASSSDRAGEQYF
CDR3 DNA: TGTGCCAGCAGCTCCGACAGGGCGGGGGAGCAGTACTTC

J gene: TRBJ2-1
D gene: -
V gene: TRBV27
clone size: -
CDR3 protein: CASNQGSGNNEQFF
CDR3 DNA: TGTGCCAGCAACCAAGGGAGTGGTAACAATGAGCAGTTCTTC

J gene: TRBJ2-1
D gene: TRBD1
V gene: TRBV7-9
clone size: -
CDR3 protein: CASSPVQGRSNEQFF
CDR3 DNA: TGTGCCAGCAGCCCGGTACAGGGGCGGAGCAATGAGCAGTTCTTC

J gene: TRBJ2-1
D gene: -
V gene: TRBV7-9
clone size: -
CDR3 protein: CASSYDLGQFF
CDR3 DNA: TGTGCCAGCAGCTACGATTTGGGGCAGTTCTTC

J gene: TRBJ2-2
D gene: -
V gene: TRBV6-1
clone size: -
CDR3 protein: CASSEAGHPRYTGELFF
CDR3 DNA: TGTGCCAGCAGTGAAGCGGGACACCCTAGATACACCGGGGAGCTGTTTTTT

J gene: TRBJ2-2
D gene: -
V gene: TRBV2
clone size: -
CDR3 protein: CASSDPRQNTGELFF
CDR3 DNA: TGTGCCAGCAGTGACCCTCGACAGAACACCGGGGAGCTGTTTTTT

J gene: TRBJ1-1
D gene: -
V gene: TRBV9
clone size: -
CDR3 protein: CASSVGRERVEAFF
CDR3 DNA: TGTGCCAGCAGCGTAGGCCGGGAGCGGGTTGAAGCTTTCTTT

J gene: TRBJ2-7
D gene: TRBD1
V gene: TRBV2
clone size: -
CDR3 protein: CASSAGTGDYEQYF
CDR3 DNA: TGTGCCAGCAGTGCCGGGACAGGGGACTACGAGCAGTACTTC

J gene: TRBJ1-5
D gene: -
V gene: TRBV13
clone size: -
CDR3 protein: CASSSRVMGQPQHF
CDR3 DNA: TGTGCCAGCAGCTCCAGGGTGATGGGTCAGCCCCAGCATTTT

J gene: TRBJ2-5
D gene: TRBD2
V gene: TRBV27
clone size: once
CDR3 protein: CASSLSGRGETQYF
CDR3 DNA: TGTGCCAGCAGTTTATCCGGGAGGGGGGAGACCCAGTACTTC

J gene: TRBJ1-1
D gene: -
V gene: TRBV5-6
clone size: -
CDR3 protein: CASSLGQAEAFF
CDR3 DNA: TGTGCCAGCAGCTTGGGGCAGGCTGAAGCTTTCTTT

J gene: TRBJ2-7
D gene: TRBD1
V gene: TRBV27
clone size: -
CDR3 protein: CASSLGTGRNEQYF
CDR3 DNA: TGTGCCAGCAGTTTAGGGACAGGCAGAAACGAGCAGTACTTC

J gene: TRBJ2-7
D gene: TRBD1
V gene: TRBV6-4
clone size: few
CDR3 protein: CASSETGTGCYEQYF
CDR3 DNA: TGTGCCAGCAGCGAAACCGGGACAGGGTGCTACGAGCAGTACTTC